This T cell receptor beta chain emerged from a study of T cells in Graves' hyperthyroidism and ophthalmopathy. What was amplified from RNA transcripts were TCR beta CDR3 regions. The HTBI primer set served for first-round RT-PCR of the TCR CDR3. MiXCR, applied by TCRdb to the multiplex PCR reads, yields one record per CDR3 protein. The table includes around 380,000 distinct CDR3 sequences, approximately 13% detected once. This clonotype appeared a few times. The CDR3 is made up of 13 amino acids. V was clipped by 6 bases and J by 6 bases, with 15 bases between them. The clonotype comes from a man aged 25-45 years with Graves' hyperthyroidism that later progressed to Graves' ophthalmopathy. The sequencing sample was made of blood. The chain employs TRBV12-3 or TRBV12-4 and TRBJ2-7; D unclear. In DNA form, the CDR3 reads TGTGCCAGCAGATCAATTAGCCGGCTCGAGCAGTACTTC. This encodes CASRSISRLEQYF.